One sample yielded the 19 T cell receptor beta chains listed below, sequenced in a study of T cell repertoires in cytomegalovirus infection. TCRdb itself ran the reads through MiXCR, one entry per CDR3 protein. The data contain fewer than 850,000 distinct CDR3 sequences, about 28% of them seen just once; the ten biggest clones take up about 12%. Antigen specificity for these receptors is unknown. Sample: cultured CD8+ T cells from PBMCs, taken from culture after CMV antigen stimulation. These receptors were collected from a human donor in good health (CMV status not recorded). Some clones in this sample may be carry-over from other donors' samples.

CDR3 DNA: TGTGCCAGCAGTGGCTCTTTCGACCCTCCTACCTACGAGCAGTACTTC. This translates into CASSGSFDPPTYEQYF. The rearrangement joins TRBV6-1 to TRBJ2-7, with unresolved D. CDR3 length: 16 amino acids. Germline CDR1 and CDR2: MNHNS and SASEGT. Trimming pared 4 bases from V and 2 bases from J, leaving 18 bases between.

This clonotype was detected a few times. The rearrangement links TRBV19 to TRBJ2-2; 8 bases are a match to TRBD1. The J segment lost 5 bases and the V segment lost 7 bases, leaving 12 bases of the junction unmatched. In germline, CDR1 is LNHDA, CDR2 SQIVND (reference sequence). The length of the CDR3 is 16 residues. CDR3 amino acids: CASTPGAGGWTGELFF. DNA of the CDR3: TGTGCCAGTACCCCTGGGGCAGGGGGCTGGACCGGGGAGCTGTTTTTT.

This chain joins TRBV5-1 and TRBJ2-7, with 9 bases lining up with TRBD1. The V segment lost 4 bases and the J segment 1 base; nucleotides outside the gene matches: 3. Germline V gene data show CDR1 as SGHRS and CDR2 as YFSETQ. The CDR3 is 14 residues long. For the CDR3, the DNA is TGCGCCAGCAGCGCCGGGACAGGGTCCTACGAGCAGTACGTC. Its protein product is CASSAGTGSYEQYV.

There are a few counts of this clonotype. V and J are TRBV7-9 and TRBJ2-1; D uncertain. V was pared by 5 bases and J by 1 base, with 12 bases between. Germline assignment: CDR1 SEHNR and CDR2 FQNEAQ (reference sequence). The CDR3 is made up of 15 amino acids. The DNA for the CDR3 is TGTGCCAGCAGCCCGGGCAGTGGATCCTACAATGAGCAGTTCTTC. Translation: CASSPGSGSYNEQFF.

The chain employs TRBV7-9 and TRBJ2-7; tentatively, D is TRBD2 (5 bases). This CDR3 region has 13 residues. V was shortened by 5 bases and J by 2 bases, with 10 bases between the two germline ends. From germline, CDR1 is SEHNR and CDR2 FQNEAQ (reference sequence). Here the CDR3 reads CASSPEAAYEQYF. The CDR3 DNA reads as TGTGCCAGCAGCCCGGAGGCTGCCTACGAGCAGTACTTC.

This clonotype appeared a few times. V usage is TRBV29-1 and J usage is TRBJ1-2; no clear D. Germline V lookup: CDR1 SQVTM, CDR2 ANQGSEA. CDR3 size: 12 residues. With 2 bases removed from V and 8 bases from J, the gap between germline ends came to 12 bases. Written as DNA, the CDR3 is TGCAGCGTTGAACACCCCAGCGGAGGCTACACCTTC. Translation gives CSVEHPSGGYTF.

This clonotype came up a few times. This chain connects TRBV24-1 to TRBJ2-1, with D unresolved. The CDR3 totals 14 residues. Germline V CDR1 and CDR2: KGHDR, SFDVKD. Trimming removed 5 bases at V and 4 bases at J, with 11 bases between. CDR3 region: CATSGSSEYNEQFF. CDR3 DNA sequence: TGTGCCACCAGTGGTTCCTCCGAATACAATGAGCAGTTCTTC.

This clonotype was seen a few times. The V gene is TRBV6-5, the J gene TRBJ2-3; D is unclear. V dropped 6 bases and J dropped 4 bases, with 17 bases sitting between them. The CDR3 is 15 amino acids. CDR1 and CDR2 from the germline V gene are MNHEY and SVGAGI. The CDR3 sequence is CASRAVSGVADTQYF. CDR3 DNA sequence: TGTGCCAGCAGGGCCGTCAGTGGGGTCGCAGATACGCAGTATTTT.

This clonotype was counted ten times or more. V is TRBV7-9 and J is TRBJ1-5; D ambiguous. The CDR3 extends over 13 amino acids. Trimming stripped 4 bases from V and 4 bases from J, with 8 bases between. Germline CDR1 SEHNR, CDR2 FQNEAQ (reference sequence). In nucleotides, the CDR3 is TGTGCCAGCAGCTCACAGATTAATCAGCCCCAGCATTTT. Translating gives CASSSQINQPQHF.

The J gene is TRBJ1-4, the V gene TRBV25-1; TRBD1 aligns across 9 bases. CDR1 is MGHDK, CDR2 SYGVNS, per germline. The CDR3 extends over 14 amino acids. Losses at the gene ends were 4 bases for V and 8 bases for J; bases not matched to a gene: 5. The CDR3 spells CASSAQGAQEKLFF. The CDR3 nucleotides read TGTGCCAGCAGTGCACAGGGGGCTCAGGAAAAACTGTTTTTT.

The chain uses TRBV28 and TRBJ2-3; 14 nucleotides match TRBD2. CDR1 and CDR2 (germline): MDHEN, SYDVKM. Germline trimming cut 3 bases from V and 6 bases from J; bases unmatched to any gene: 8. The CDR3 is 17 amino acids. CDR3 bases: TGTGCCAGCAGTTTCGGGACTAGCGGGGGCCTGGGTGATACGCAGTATTTT. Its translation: CASSFGTSGGLGDTQYF.

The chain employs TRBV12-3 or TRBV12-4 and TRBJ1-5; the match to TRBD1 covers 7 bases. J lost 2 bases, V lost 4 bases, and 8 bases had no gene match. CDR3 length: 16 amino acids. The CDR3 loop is CASSSMTGWGNQPQHF. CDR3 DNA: TGTGCCAGCAGTTCCATGACAGGGTGGGGCAATCAGCCCCAGCATTTT.

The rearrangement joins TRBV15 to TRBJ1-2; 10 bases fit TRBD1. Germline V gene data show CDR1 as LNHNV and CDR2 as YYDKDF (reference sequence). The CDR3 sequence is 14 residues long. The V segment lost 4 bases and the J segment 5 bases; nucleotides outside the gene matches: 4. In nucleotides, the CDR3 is TGTGCCACCAGCACCGGGACAGGGGTATATGGCTACACCTTC. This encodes CATSTGTGVYGYTF.

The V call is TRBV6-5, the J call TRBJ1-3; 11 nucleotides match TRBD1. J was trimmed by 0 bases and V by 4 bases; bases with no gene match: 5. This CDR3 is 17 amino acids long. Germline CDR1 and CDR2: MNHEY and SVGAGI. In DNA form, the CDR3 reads TGTGCCAGCAGTTCGGACAGGGGGCGACGCTCTGGAAACACCATATATTTT. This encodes CASSSDRGRRSGNTIYF.

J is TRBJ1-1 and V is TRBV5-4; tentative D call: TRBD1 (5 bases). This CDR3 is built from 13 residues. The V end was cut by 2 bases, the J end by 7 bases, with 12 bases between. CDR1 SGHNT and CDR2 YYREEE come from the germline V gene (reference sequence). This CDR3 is CASSFGALDEAFF. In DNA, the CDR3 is TGTGCCAGCAGCTTCGGGGCGCTAGATGAAGCTTTCTTT.

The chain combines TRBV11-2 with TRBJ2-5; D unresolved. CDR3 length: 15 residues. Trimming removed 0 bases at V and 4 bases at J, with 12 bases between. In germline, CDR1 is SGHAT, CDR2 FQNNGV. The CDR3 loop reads CASSLESAGRETQYF. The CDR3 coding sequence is TGTGCCAGCAGCTTAGAGTCGGCAGGTAGAGAGACCCAGTACTTC.

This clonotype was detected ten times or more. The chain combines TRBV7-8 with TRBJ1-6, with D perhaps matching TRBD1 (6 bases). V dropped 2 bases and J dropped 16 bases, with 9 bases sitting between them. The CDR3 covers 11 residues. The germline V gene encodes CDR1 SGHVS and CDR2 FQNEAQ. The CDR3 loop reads CASSLKQGLHF. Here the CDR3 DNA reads TGTGCCAGCAGCTTAAAGCAGGGGCTCCACTTT.

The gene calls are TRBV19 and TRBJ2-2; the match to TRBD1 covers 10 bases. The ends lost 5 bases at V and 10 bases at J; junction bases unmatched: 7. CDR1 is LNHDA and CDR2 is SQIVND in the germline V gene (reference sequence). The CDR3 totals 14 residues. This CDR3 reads CASSPGQGRKELFF. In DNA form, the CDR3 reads TGTGCCAGTAGTCCGGGACAGGGGAGGAAGGAGCTGTTTTTT.

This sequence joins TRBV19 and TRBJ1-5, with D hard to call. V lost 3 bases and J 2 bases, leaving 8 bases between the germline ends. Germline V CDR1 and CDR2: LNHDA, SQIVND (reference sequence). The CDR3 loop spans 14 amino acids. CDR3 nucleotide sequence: TGTGCCAGTAGTATTGGGCTTGGCAATCAGCCCCAGCATTTT. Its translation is CASSIGLGNQPQHF.